This paragraph reports one T cell receptor beta chain. Its matching antigen is unknown. This sample is part of a study of chemoradiotherapy in HPV16-positive cancers. Notes on the study in general: Non-HPV-specific T cells did not expand in tumors during treatment, whereas candidate HPV-specific clones and E7-related motifs did.

Measured with immunoSEQ multiplex PCR; TCRdb has only the in-frame clones, and not every one. This sample has several thousand clones; more than 80% occur once, and the top ten carry roughly 10%. Repertoires were sampled repeatedly during chemoradiotherapy. The germline V gene encodes CDR1 MNHEY and CDR2 SMNVEV (reference sequence). The CDR3 runs 12 residues. The V end was cut by 2 bases, the J end by 6 bases, with 5 bases between. The sample here was tumor tissue, taken from a patient who underwent chemoradiotherapy. This chain uses TRBV27 with TRBJ1-5; no clear D. This receptor was obtained from a human donor with HPV-associated anogenital cancer. The DNA for the CDR3 is TGTGCCAGCAGTTTACTCGGTCAGCCCCAGCATTTT. Amino acids: CASSLLGQPQHF.